This T cell receptor beta chain was found in a study of blood T cell dynamics during melanoma immunotherapy. The time point is: week 3, after first cycle of checkpoint inhibitor. This clone came up once. V was trimmed by 5 bases and J by 2 bases, leaving 22 bases between them. CDR1 is SGHTA, CDR2 FQGNSA, per germline. The length of the CDR3 is 18 residues. TCRdb keeps only in-frame clones here, not all; method: immunoSEQ multiplex PCR. This table has 25,000 to 35,000 clones, over 80% appearing once. The sample here was blood, taken from a patient treated with checkpoint blockade. The chain has TRBV7-2 and TRBJ1-3; tentatively, D is TRBD1 (5 bases). This TCR derives from a human donor with melanoma. The CDR3 protein is CASSSRPGTRSPGNTIYF. DNA of the CDR3: TGTGCCAGCAGCAGCCGTCCCGGGACCCGGTCCCCTGGAAACACCATATATTTT.